This record concerns one T cell receptor beta chain sequence. Its antigen has not been determined. No qualities accompany the bases; no much larger clone lies one base away. These data are taken from a study of shared clonotypes between healthy human individuals (dated by TCRdb to 2018 to 2020). About the study as a whole: The cohort comprised two women and a few men aged 18 to 49 years. Per donor, three plates each were used for CD4 naive and CD4 memory, two for CD8 naive, and one for CD8 memory. Different laboratories and diverse techniques were used to prepare libraries and sequence TCR repertoires, to increase sequencing depth and limit assay-specific biases. Between about 0.94 and 10 billion PBMCs per donor were obtained by leukapheresis. To estimate repertoire size and how much clonotypes are shared between individuals, the study performed deep sequencing of blood TCR repertoires from a handful of healthy adults.

The investigation overall reported the following: Roughly 5.2% of naive CD4, approximately 3.7% of naive CD8, approximately 2% of memory CD4, and over 0.35% of memory CD8 clonotypes were shared across four donors. Naive subsets generally had larger estimated clonotype richness than memory subsets. Even with the large sequencing depth, rarefaction of the sorted-subset datasets indicated that sequencing was incomplete. Sampling was limited to blood, and TCR repertoires in tissue likely differ from TCR repertoires in blood. The small number of donors limited the genetic and exposure-history diversity represented. Compared with non-shared clonotypes, the clonotypes found in all four sorted-subset donors had higher generation probabilities. Based on pairwise subsampling, the degree of clonotype sharing among donors was expected to be affected by sequencing depth.

Using the deep immunoSEQ assay, TCR CDR3 regions were amplified from genomic DNA by multiplex PCR. Genomic DNA extracted from each cell subset was distributed evenly over all wells of several immunoSEQ 96-well plates, and each plate served as one replicate. For sorted subsets, 200 ng of genomic DNA, equivalent to around 31,000 T cell genomes, went into each replicate PCR. The purified libraries were quantified using a Qubit 3.0 fluorometer, sized with a Bioanalyzer 2100, and then quantified again using the KAPA Library Quantification kit. Each immunoSEQ 96-well plate was sequenced on its own single-read 150-cycle Illumina NextSeq 550 flow cell. On the study's bioinformatics: The immunoSEQ output contained only junctional sequences without quality scores, so filtering could not match that applied to full-length reads. Sequences were annotated with PyIR, a Python wrapper for IgBLAST v1.9, using IMGT germline references to assign V/J genes and CDR3. Reads with weak V/J assignments (E-value above 1e-6), missing CDR3, stop codons, out-of-frame junctions, or ambiguous translated residues were removed. V3J clonotypes were defined by identical inferred V gene, J gene, and CDR3 amino acid sequence. The percentage overlap between two repertoires was calculated by dividing the number of shared unique clonotypes by the size of the smaller repertoire. Three approaches were used to assess repertoire richness: RTK rarefaction, the Chao1 estimator, and Recon v2.1 estimates of unobserved clonotypes. Generation probabilities were computed with OLGA for all TCRbeta clonotypes obtained by the gDNA method from several donors. This is the immuneACCESS table as TCRdb keeps it, with only in-frame sequences that have V and J called. A part of the clones is gone; compared with another copy, unresolved V genes explain less than half, and the rest is unexplained. D and trimming come from the DNA, and the V and J calls and clone size come from that table. This sample is represented by around 2,000,000 clones; about 94% of them were singletons. 0.85% to 1.2% of the sample comes from the top ten.

For the CD8 naive samples, CD45RO-negative cells were positively selected for CCR7, yielding a CD45RA+CCR7+ population from which TemRA cells were excluded. The donors were healthy, HIV-negative adults with no recently reported acute infections or vaccinations. All donors were Caucasian adults living in Nashville, Tennessee, USA. Blood was collected by leukapheresis, and PBMCs were isolated by Ficoll-Histopaque density gradient centrifugation and then cryopreserved in liquid nitrogen vapor phase. Purity and quantity of every magnetically sorted T cell population were checked by analytical flow cytometry. Genomic DNA was isolated from each sorted fraction and quantified by UV absorbance on a Nanodrop 2000c. The sequencing sample was made of naive CD8+ T cells sorted from blood. The cell subset or site label, as the study defines it: CD45RA+CCR7+. This TCR came from a man between 18 and 35 years old in good health.

The nucleotide sequence is given as TGTGCCAGCAGTGAAATAACAGGGCCTCCTGAAGCTTTCTTT. It encodes CASSEITGPPEAFF. The chain couples TRBV6-1 to TRBJ1-1, with a weak D call of TRBD1 (6 bases match). CDR1 and CDR2, per the germline V gene, are MNHNS and SASEGT. Spanning cysteine to phenylalanine, the CDR3 consists of 14 amino acids. CDR3 DNA only is kept here, 42 bases in frame from base 1. V and J are truncated by 2 bases and 6 bases respectively, leaving an intervening sequence of 13 bases.